The 30 T cell receptor beta chains below were found in one sample sequenced in a study of OX40 agonist ivuxolimab in advanced cancers. The data were produced by immunoSEQ multiplex PCR, yet TCRdb's version contains in-frame clones alone and is incomplete. The sample lists under 50,000 clones, about 90% seen once, with 14% to 15% in the top ten. Material: CD4+ or CD8+ T cells sorted from blood, obtained in a trial of the OX40 agonist ivuxolimab. The receptors here all came from an adult with an advanced solid tumor such as melanoma, head and neck, liver or kidney cancer.

The rearrangement joins TRBV2 to TRBJ2-5; D might be TRBD1 (5 bases). The length of the CDR3 is 14 residues. CDR1 is SNHLY and CDR2 is FYNNEI in the germline V gene. Trimming shortened V by 6 bases and J by 2 bases, and 13 bases separated the two germline ends. The CDR3 nucleotides are TGTGCCAGCAGCCTTTACAGGAGTCAAGAGACCCAGTACTTC. Translating gives CASSLYRSQETQYF.

This clone was seen a single time. The chain joins TRBV28 to TRBJ2-3, with 7 bases that match TRBD2. Germline assignment: CDR1 MDHEN and CDR2 SYDVKM. The CDR3 length is 16 residues. With V trimmed by 6 bases and J by 2 bases, 11 bases remained unmatched. CDR3 region: CASREVLAGDTDTQYF. The CDR3 coding sequence is TGTGCCAGCAGAGAGGTCTTGGCGGGAGACACAGATACGCAGTATTTT.

The chain is built from TRBV6-6 and TRBJ1-5; D is uncertain. Trimming cost V 11 bases and J 3 bases, with 17 bases left between them. The CDR3 runs 14 residues. From germline, CDR1 is MNHNY and CDR2 SVGAGI (reference sequence). The CDR3 spells CAAEEQFYNQPQHF. CDR3 DNA: TGTGCCGCCGAGGAACAATTTTACAATCAGCCCCAGCATTTT.

This clone has only one observation. This chain uses TRBV6-5 with TRBJ2-1, with D possibly matching TRBD1 (5 bases). V lost 0 bases, J lost 5 bases, and 11 bases lay in between. CDR1 MNHEY and CDR2 SVGAGI come from the germline V gene. The CDR3 runs 15 residues. CDR3 in amino acids: CASSYSGLGDNEQFF. CDR3 nucleotides: TGTGCCAGCAGTTACTCAGGGTTAGGGGACAATGAGCAGTTCTTC.

This chain uses TRBV5-4 with TRBJ1-4; D gene unclear. V was clipped by 3 bases and J by 2 bases, with 11 bases between them. The CDR3 totals 15 residues. The germline gives CDR1 SGHNT, CDR2 YYREEE (reference sequence). This CDR3 is CASSYSGTTNEKLFF. CDR3 nucleotide sequence: TGTGCCAGCAGCTACTCTGGAACGACTAATGAAAAACTGTTTTTT.

CDR3 in DNA: TGTGCCATCAGTGAGGCCTCCGGGTTTACTGAAGCTTTCTTT. The encoded protein is CAISEASGFTEAFF. The chain recombines TRBV10-3 with TRBJ1-1; no firm D call. The V end was cut by 2 bases, the J end by 5 bases, with 12 bases between. CDR1 is ENHRY and CDR2 is SYGVKD in the germline V gene. The CDR3 contains 14 residues.

The chain employs TRBV6-5 and TRBJ1-5; 7 positions match TRBD1. The CDR3 loop spans 15 amino acids. Trimming took 4 bases from V and 4 from J; bases not matched to a gene: 7. CDR1 is MNHEY, CDR2 SVGAGI, per germline. As DNA, the CDR3 is TGTGCCAGCAGTTTGACAGGGAATCTTAATCAGCCCCAGCATTTT. Translation gives CASSLTGNLNQPQHF.

This clone has just a few counts. The rearrangement joins TRBV7-9 to TRBJ2-3; D ambiguous. The germline CDR1 and CDR2 sequences are SEHNR and FQNEAQ (reference sequence). V was pared by 5 bases and J by 7 bases, with 10 bases between. CDR3 length equals 12 residues. DNA for the CDR3: TGTGCCAGCAGCCGCGAGATTCATACGCAGTATTTT. Protein sequence: CASSREIHTQYF.

This sequence joins TRBV4-1 and TRBJ2-7; D is unresolved. The ends were cut back, 3 bases at V and 2 bases at J, with 8 bases in the middle. The CDR3 runs to 13 residues. The germline V gene has CDR1 MGHRA and CDR2 YSYEKL. This chain's CDR3 is CASSQALTYEQYF. The DNA of the CDR3 is TGCGCCAGCAGCCAGGCGCTTACCTACGAGCAGTACTTC.

The chain carries TRBV15 and TRBJ2-7; the D call may be TRBD1 or TRBD2 (5 bases each). V was shortened by 6 bases and J by 6 bases, with 9 bases between the two germline ends. Germline CDR1 LNHNV, CDR2 YYDKDF (reference sequence). The CDR3 contains 11 residues. The CDR3 protein is CATSGTGEQYF. DNA of the CDR3: TGTGCCACCAGTGGGACGGGCGAGCAGTACTTC.

This rearrangement joins TRBV7-9 to TRBJ1-2; 8 nucleotides line up with TRBD1. Losses at the gene ends were 5 bases for V and 4 bases for J; bases not matched to a gene: 12. From germline, CDR1 is SEHNR and CDR2 FQNEAQ (reference sequence). CDR3 length: 16 residues. CDR3 sequence: CASSDSGTGQFYGYTF. The CDR3 DNA sequence: TGTGCCAGCAGCGATTCCGGGACAGGCCAATTCTATGGCTACACCTTC. The whole variable domain, filled in from reference TRBV7-9 and TRBJ1-2, reads DTGVSQNPRHKITKRGQNVTFRCDPISEHNRLYWYRQTLGQGPEFLTYFQNEAQLEKSRLLSDRFSAERPKGSFSTLEIQRTEQGDSAMYLCASSDSGTGQFYGYTFGSGTRLTVV.

Of note for this clone: The germline gene is not matched at one end of the junction; a read error may be the cause. The chain has TRBV4-1 and TRBJ1-1, with 8 bases that match TRBD1. Germline V CDR1 and CDR2: MGHRA, YSYEKL. The CDR3 has 13 residues. The CDR3 region is CANSQLTTGDAFF. CDR3 in DNA: TGCGCCAACAGCCAACTAACGACAGGGGACGCTTTCTTT.

The chain joins TRBV19 to TRBJ2-5; D remains unclear. CDR3 size: 16 residues. The V and J ends lost 1 base and 5 bases respectively, with 17 bases between them. Germline V gene data show CDR1 as LNHDA and CDR2 as SQIVND (reference sequence). The CDR3 bases are TGTGCCAGTAGTATAGCCGACCTCGTTCCGTTGGAGACCCAGTACTTC. This gives the protein CASSIADLVPLETQYF.

The rearrangement joins TRBV9 to TRBJ2-2; 15 nucleotides agree with TRBD2. The CDR3 is 19 residues long. V was pared by 0 bases and J by 2 bases, with 5 bases of the junction left unmatched. The V gene's germline CDR1 is SGDLS and CDR2 YYNGEE. The DNA of the CDR3 is TGTGCCAGCAGCGTAGAGGGGACTAGCGGGGGGCGTAACACCGGGGAGCTGTTTTTT. This codes for CASSVEGTSGGRNTGELFF.

This chain uses TRBV27 with TRBJ2-5; perhaps D is TRBD1 or TRBD2 (5 bases each). The CDR3 loop spans 15 amino acids. V was clipped by 3 bases and J by 4 bases, with 15 bases between them. The germline V gene encodes CDR1 MNHEY and CDR2 SMNVEV (reference sequence). The CDR3, as DNA: TGTGCCAGCAGTTTTGGGGGTGCCGGTTCAGAGACCCAGTACTTC. This translates into CASSFGGAGSETQYF.

The CDR3 loop reads CASSQGGGLAYTGELFF. In DNA form, the CDR3 reads TGCGCCAGCAGCCAAGGAGGGGGACTAGCTTACACCGGGGAGCTGTTTTTT. This chain links TRBV4-3 with TRBJ2-2; the match to TRBD2 covers 9 bases. The ends lost 1 base at V and 3 bases at J; junction bases unmatched: 6. Germline values: CDR1 LGHNA, CDR2 YSLEER. The CDR3 runs to 17 residues.

This sequence joins TRBV2 and TRBJ1-6; D gene ambiguous. Trimming cost V 6 bases and J 5 bases, with 17 bases left between them. This CDR3 is 16 amino acids long. Germline values: CDR1 SNHLY, CDR2 FYNNEI. CDR3 nucleotide sequence: TGTGCCAGCAGGGACTCGACACGAGGAGATAATTCACCCCTCCACTTT. Protein: CASRDSTRGDNSPLHF.

The V and J genes are TRBV9 and TRBJ2-7; either TRBD1 or TRBD2 may fit D (5 bases each). The germline V and J ends were trimmed by 0 bases and 3 bases, with 13 bases remaining between them. The CDR3 length is 15 residues. Per germline, CDR1 SGDLS and CDR2 YYNGEE. The CDR3 spells CASSVEGTNLYEQYF. The CDR3 DNA sequence: TGTGCCAGCAGCGTAGAAGGGACGAACCTCTACGAGCAGTACTTC. Full variable domain (outside the CDR3, taken from reference TRBV9 and TRBJ2-7): DSGVTQTPKHLITATGQRVTLRCSPRSGDLSVYWYQQSLDQGLQFLIQYYNGEERAKGNILERFSAQQFPDLHSELNLSSLELGDSALYFCASSVEGTNLYEQYFGPGTRLTVT.

This clone was seen only a few times. The V and J genes are TRBV5-1 and TRBJ1-5; TRBD1 is a possible D gene (6 bases). The CDR3 totals 15 residues. Trimming took 4 bases from V and 1 from J, leaving 12 bases between them. Looked up from germline, CDR1 is SGHRS and CDR2 is YFSETQ. The CDR3 here is CASSARGGSNQPQHF. CDR3 sequence (DNA): TGCGCCAGCAGCGCAAGGGGGGGGAGCAATCAGCCCCAGCATTTT.

The chain has TRBV9 and TRBJ2-1; tentatively, D is TRBD1 or TRBD2 (5 bases each). Trimming stripped 2 bases from V and 13 bases from J, with 19 bases between. Germline CDR1 SGDLS, CDR2 YYNGEE. The CDR3 has 14 amino acids. The DNA for the CDR3 is TGTGCCAGCAGCGTTACCGGGGCCGCTTCCAATCAGTTCTTC. Its protein is CASSVTGAASNQFF.

This chain uses TRBV28 with TRBJ2-1, with 8 bases fitting TRBD2. The length of the CDR3 is 16 residues. V lost 5 bases and J lost 2; bases outside the gene matches: 8. CDR1 is MDHEN, CDR2 SYDVKM, per germline. The DNA of the CDR3 is TGTGCCAGCAGTCAAAATCTAGCGGGTGCCTACAATGAGCAGTTCTTC. It codes for CASSQNLAGAYNEQFF.

This chain joins TRBV7-6 and TRBJ1-1; 7 positions match TRBD1. J gave up 5 bases and V 1 base, and 4 bases lay outside the gene matches. The CDR3 spans 14 residues. Germline CDR1 reads SGHVS; CDR2 reads FNYEAQ. The CDR3 here is CASSLGQGDTEAFF. The CDR3 region has the DNA TGTGCCAGCAGCTTAGGTCAGGGGGATACTGAAGCTTTCTTT.

The chain uses TRBV4-2 and TRBJ2-7, with TRBD1 identical over 9 bases. V gave up 4 bases and J gave up 2 bases; unmatched junction bases: 6. This CDR3 spans 15 amino acids. The germline V gene has CDR1 LGHNA and CDR2 YNFKEQ. CDR3 protein: CASSPWDREAYEQYF. CDR3 in DNA: TGTGCCAGCAGCCCCTGGGACAGGGAAGCCTACGAGCAGTACTTC.

The chain links TRBV4-1 to TRBJ2-5; D call uncertain. Germline values: CDR1 MGHRA, CDR2 YSYEKL. Trimming removed 0 bases from V and 2 bases from J, with 10 bases in between. The CDR3 extends over 15 amino acids. The CDR3 DNA sequence: TGCGCCAGCAGCCAAGAGGACGGCTCTCAAGAGACCCAGTACTTC. Its protein is CASSQEDGSQETQYF.

V gene TRBV7-9 combines with J gene TRBJ1-2; D gene uncertain. Germline CDR1 and CDR2: SEHNR and FQNEAQ (reference sequence). This CDR3 is 15 amino acids long. V shed 1 base and J shed 1 base, with 10 bases lying between them. The CDR3 here is CASSLVGEINYGYTF. CDR3 DNA: TGTGCCAGCAGCTTAGTGGGAGAAATTAACTATGGCTACACCTTC.

V and J are TRBV29-1 and TRBJ1-2; TRBD1 is a possible D gene (5 bases). The germline CDR1 and CDR2 sequences are SQVTM and ANQGSEA. V was shortened by 6 bases and J by 4 bases, with 9 bases between the two germline ends. The CDR3 has 11 amino acids. In nucleotides, the CDR3 is TGCAGCGTCGGGACGGTCTATGGCTACACCTTC. This sequence encodes CSVGTVYGYTF.

This chain connects TRBV19 to TRBJ1-2, with D maybe TRBD1 (5 bases). The V end was cut by 0 bases, the J end by 4 bases, with 9 bases between. The CDR3 is made up of 14 amino acids. Per the germline V gene, CDR1 is LNHDA and CDR2 is SQIVND (reference sequence). Written as DNA, the CDR3 is TGTGCCAGTAGTATAGAGACAGCCGTCTATGGCTACACCTTC. It yields the protein CASSIETAVYGYTF. Looking up the rest from reference TRBV19 and TRBJ1-2 gives the full variable domain: DGGITQSPKYLFRKEGQNVTLSCEQNLNHDAMYWYRQDPGQGLRLIYYSQIVNDFQKGDIAEGYSVSREKKESFPLTVTSAQKNPTAFYLCASSIETAVYGYTFGSGTRLTVV.

The chain recombines TRBV4-1 with TRBJ1-2; 8 bases match TRBD1. Trimming cost V 3 bases and J 2 bases; bases outside gene matches: 2. CDR3 length equals 14 residues. Germline values: CDR1 MGHRA, CDR2 YSYEKL. CDR3 nucleotide sequence: TGCGCCAGCAGCCAGCGACAGGGGAACTATGGCTACACCTTC. Protein product: CASSQRQGNYGYTF.

Written as DNA, the CDR3 is TGTGCCAGCAGTGAATGGGAGAGGACAGGAGAGACCCAGTACTTC. Its translation: CASSEWERTGETQYF. The V gene is TRBV2, the J gene TRBJ2-5, with TRBD1 matching 7 bases. The CDR3 sequence is 15 residues long. Germline V gene lookup returns CDR1 SNHLY and CDR2 FYNNEI. The V and J ends lost 2 bases and 4 bases, in that order; junction bases with no gene match: 7.

CDR3 amino acids: CASEPGLFTGANVLTF. As DNA, the CDR3 is TGTGCCAGCGAACCGGGACTGTTTACTGGGGCCAACGTCCTGACTTTC. The chain employs TRBV18 and TRBJ2-6, with D maybe TRBD2 (6 bases). V lost 8 bases to trimming and J lost 2 bases, with 16 bases between them. The V gene's germline CDR1 is KGHSH and CDR2 LQKENI. CDR3 length equals 16 residues.